The clone carrying this T cell receptor beta chain has just one count. The antigen is unknown. Method: immunoSEQ multiplex PCR; TCRdb's copy keeps in-frame clones and lacks some. The table lists 26,000 or so clones, 72% of them singletons. CDR3 length equals 16 residues. J gave up 0 bases and V 4 bases, and 9 bases lay outside the gene matches. From germline, CDR1 is SGHRS and CDR2 YFSETQ. This sample stems from a study of vaccination effects on CD4 cells after COVID-19. Prior to sequencing, the ViraFEST assay stimulated PBMC with viral peptide pools, which expanded the antigen-specific CD4+ T cells. At the end of around 11 days of culture, CD4+ T cells were isolated. Absence of prior SARS-CoV-2 infection characterized the vaccine recipients, who showed negative nucleocapsid antibodies. It was on days 3 and 7 that half the medium was replaced with IL-2 medium. General observations from the study: Infection-derived and vaccine-derived clones contracted markedly late after vaccination.

V usage is TRBV5-1 and J usage is TRBJ2-7, with TRBD2 matching 8 bases. The sample consisted of CD4+ T cells from PBMCs cultured with SARS-CoV-2 spike peptides, taken before COVID-19 vaccination. The clonotype comes from a human donor who received a COVID-19 vaccine. The CDR3 bases are TGCGCCAGCAGCGCCGAACTAGCGGCCGGCTCCTACGAGCAGTACTTC. This encodes CASSAELAAGSYEQYF.